A single TCR beta chain is shown here with its context. This clone has at least ten counts. Its antigen target is currently unknown. No much larger clone is present one base from it, and per-base qualities are unavailable. The sample belongs to a study of blood T cell repertoires in COVID-19 (dated by TCRdb to the early 2020s). Regarding the complete study: Samples covering the acute and convalescent phases of COVID-19 were provided by collaborators in the United States, Italy and Spain. The prospective study material was composed of cDNA or gDNA derived from T cells, B-cell-depleted T cells, or PBMCs. Subjects who had been exposed to COVID-19, were actively infected with it, or had recovered from it provided the deeply sampled blood TCRbeta repertoires that made up the dataset. The repertoires were released in a freely available public database intended as a resource for research on the immune response to SARS-CoV-2. Samples were obtained from the ongoing ImmuneRACE study (first 160 participants) and from some 1,200 subjects provided by 6 global collaborators. The sample metadata nearly always contained a de-identified subject ID, COVID-19 status, age in years and sex. Where available, HLA class I and class II types were obtained from metadata supplied by the sample provider rather than from assay-based typing.

Collaborating institutions collected whole blood in K2EDTA tubes following their own protocols. For TCRbeta analysis, collaborator samples were shipped as frozen whole blood, as isolated PBMCs, or as DNA extracted from either sample type. What the work shows at the level of the full study, not this receptor alone: The quantity of clinical and demographic metadata differed by source and by participant and was supplied without curation.

TCRbeta CDR3 regions were amplified from genomic DNA by means of the immunoSEQ Assay, a bias-controlled multiplex PCR. The paper's data handling went like this. The number of nucleated cells in each sample was estimated by amplification of reference gene primers within the assay. To quantify the absolute abundance of each unique TCRbeta CDR3 rearrangement, sequence reads were collapsed and filtered. Productive Simpson clonality was computed per sample as the square root of Simpson's diversity index over productive rearrangements. TCRdb carries this immuneACCESS record with in-frame sequences only. Its versions omit some clonotypes, under half of them owing to an unresolved V gene in the studies checked, with the rest unexplained. V, J and clone size are taken as reported in that table, and D and trimming were inferred from the DNA itself. The table for this sample lists approximately 170,000 clones; 65% to 85% of them were counted only once. Jointly, the top ten make up approximately 2.4% of the sample.

The sequencing input was peripheral blood. The clonotype originates from a human donor with acute or convalescent COVID-19. The donor label of this sample is uncertain.

The nucleotides read TGTGCCAGCAGTGTTACAGGGAGGGGTAGCGGCTACACCTTC. It specifies CASSVTGRGSGYTF. The chain uses TRBV2 and TRBJ1-2, and the D gene may be TRBD1, 6 bases matching. Including cysteine and phenylalanine, the CDR3 has 14 amino acids. Only the CDR3 DNA is retained, 42 bases long and in frame from the first base. The CDR1 and CDR2 encoded by the germline V gene are SNHLY and FYNNEI. V loses 4 bases of germline sequence and J loses 8 bases, and the interval between the two ends is 17 bases.